Below, one TCR beta chain is given with its context. Its antigen remains undetermined. Base qualities are missing; no much larger clone stands one base away. These data originate in a study of regulatory T cells in long-lasting Graves disease (dated by TCRdb to the early 2020s). Describing the broader study: Antithyroid drugs had been taken for less than 3 months by newly diagnosed Graves' disease patients. Peripheral blood TCR sequencing and RNA sequencing compared persistent Graves' disease patients with newly diagnosed Graves' disease patients. The study was conducted in China and was registered as a clinical trial. A total of roughly 33 samples were covered by TCR sequencing, comprising about 13 persistent and around 20 newly diagnosed Graves' disease patients.

Reading the label with the study, this specimen's time point is: newly diagnosed GD, antithyroid drugs for less than 3 months. For both TCR sequencing and RNA sequencing, RNA was extracted from PBMCs in TRIzol. The diagnosis of Graves' disease was made according to American Thyroid Association guidelines. Recruitment of patients was carried out at an endocrinology department in Xi'an, China. From each patient, about 8.9 milliliters of peripheral blood was collected into an EDTA anticoagulant tube. Ficoll Paque Plus density gradient separation was used to isolate PBMCs, and no further T cell sorting was done. An Agilent 2100 Bioanalyzer and agarose gel were used to check RNA quality, while a NanoDrop 2000 measured RNA concentration. The CDR3 has 19 amino acids, counting the end cysteine and phenylalanine. The DNA shown is the 57-base CDR3, in frame from base 1. Trimming removed 5 bases from V and 2 bases from J; the gene matches leave 10 bases unexplained. The germline V gene yields MDHEN for CDR1 and SYDVKM for CDR2.

Libraries were built with multiplex PCR. Sequencer: Illumina HiSeq 4000. CDR3 regions were amplified by Arm-PCR with iRepertoire HTBI primers to construct TCR beta libraries. Before sequencing, the PCR products underwent gel purification. The source study handled its data this way. Across samples, approximately 68 TRBV and roughly 13 TRBJ segments were identified and used for gene usage analysis of CDR3 amino acid clonotypes. COPE and FqMerger were used to merge the filtered high-quality paired reads into contigs. BLAST was used to align contigs to IMGT TRBV, TRBD and TRBJ reference genes, and CDR3 was defined according to IMGT. Clonotypes above 0.1% frequency were classified as highly expanded clones. Repertoire diversity was measured by Shannon entropy, and V-J evenness by the Gini coefficient. A clonotype was considered public if more than one individual shared it. In TCRdb, the public reads were trimmed at Q25 with fastp and aligned with MiXCR, with productive beta chains retained. Each CDR3 protein appears once, grouped with its most common genes and DNA. For this entry, the V and J calls and clone size follow TCRdb and not the study's own pipeline. The sample yields 400,000 to 550,000 distinct CDR3 sequences; over 15% were counted once. The top ten hold about 25% of the sample.

Results the study describes overall, beyond this receptor: The small sample size was acknowledged by the authors as a limitation that may reduce accuracy. TRBV28, TRBJ1-2 and TRBJ2-5 were preferentially used in persistent disease, while TRBV20-1 and TRBJ2-1 were favored in newly diagnosed disease. Lower TCR Shannon entropy and fewer highly expanded clones were observed in persistent Graves' disease patients than in newly diagnosed patients, which suggested clonal expansion. Because the primary lesion, thyroid tissue, could not be accessed, the study looked at peripheral blood alone. Only the TCR beta chain was sequenced and analyzed. Persistent patients shared more public clonotypes among themselves (around 2,700) than newly diagnosed patients did (approximately 970).

These sequences were also reported in another study, on T cells in Graves' hyperthyroidism and ophthalmopathy. Per the second study: Stable Graves' hyperthyroidism was defined as the absence of progression to ophthalmopathy over 18 months of follow-up. Hyperthyroidism patients were newly diagnosed, with disease duration under 2 months, and aged 18 to 65 years. Any patient with an uncontrolled infection, another autoimmune disease, pregnancy or lactation was excluded. Clinical symptoms, serum thyroxine and TRAb, thyroid ultrasound, and orbital computed tomography formed the basis for the diagnoses. A first-round RT-PCR of the TCR CDR3 used the HTBI primer set with the Qiagen OneStep RT-PCR kit. Most expanded thyroid clonotypes (frequency above 0.001) were also found in blood, which suggests that blood repertoires may mirror thyroid immune responses. A 13 V-J signature model separated ophthalmopathy from stable hyperthyroidism, with nearly 90% sensitivity and roughly 84% specificity in cross-validation and 80%/75% in testing. In validation, progression to ophthalmopathy was predicted by the model with 65% to 71% sensitivity and under 85% specificity, a median of about 6 months before onset. To identify TCR V-J signatures that set the groups apart, the researchers used a discovery cohort of more than 95 patients, made up of under 50 with Graves' ophthalmopathy and 57 with stable Graves' hyperthyroidism. An independent validation cohort of fewer than 20 hyperthyroidism patients and over 15 patients who later progressed to ophthalmopathy tested prospective prediction of ophthalmopathy. The 100 discovery patients were randomly divided into training and test sets at a 7:3 ratio. In several Graves' hyperthyroidism patients, the study also compared T-cell repertoires from thyroid tissue with T-cell repertoires from blood. After blood sampling, hyperthyroidism patients were treated with methimazole at a starting dose of 30 mg daily, and ophthalmopathy patients were treated with high-dose intravenous methylprednisolone. Libraries were constructed in a second round of multiplex PCR, after which size selection and purification were performed. The libraries were sequenced on an Illumina HiSeq2000 using paired-end 100 bp reads. Raw data were processed with SOAPnuke, discarding reads with adapters, uncalled bases, mean Phred below 15, or no exact constant-primer or identifier match. COPE v1.2.5 was used to merge the high-quality paired reads, and each unique nucleotide sequence was defined as a clonotype. Clonotypes were aligned to IMGT TRBV, TRBD and TRBJ reference segments using MiTCR v1.1. The analysis was restricted to V-J combinations with a frequency above 0.0001, which together covered about 99% of the repertoires. The TCS score was defined as the ratio of F50 (clonal expansion) to E x V (chaos), calculated using BLOSUM62-based TCRdist between CDR3 peptides within each V-J. Welch's t-statistics and random forest reduced 514 V-J features to 10 to 15, which were used in a naive Bayes classifier (R e1071). No statistical method was used to set the sample size in advance, and investigators knew the group allocation. TCR Vbeta CDR3 sequencing of 135 peripheral blood samples (over 40 ophthalmopathy, 75 or so hyperthyroidism and some 17 progressor patients) is reported in the paper.

The sequence came from a woman aged 18-30 years with Graves disease. Donor details come from another sample of the same person, matched by shared clones. The rearrangement combines TRBV28 with TRBJ2-3; 16 bases in the junction line up with TRBD2. Sequenced here: peripheral blood mononuclear cells (PBMCs), sampled at new diagnosis, from a patient treated with antithyroid drugs. The CDR3 protein sequence reads: CASSLPGLAGGDNTDTQYF. The DNA sequence follows: TGTGCCAGCAGTCTTCCGGGACTAGCGGGAGGGGATAACACAGATACGCAGTATTTT.